The text below deals with one T cell receptor beta chain. Per the original methods: Scientists estimated how many nucleated cells there were by amplifying reference gene primers. Some clones are missing from TCRdb's copy, which holds only in-frame ones; the method was immunoSEQ multiplex PCR. That table is the source of V, J and clone size, and D and trimming were worked out from the DNA. The sample has 180,000 or so clones, around 85% seen once. This entry comes from a study of blood T cell repertoires in COVID-19. For the study at large: From the United States, Italy and Spain came samples of acute and convalescent COVID-19. T cells, B-cell-depleted T cells, or PBMCs supplied cDNA or gDNA.

This sequence was found in an older woman with acute or convalescent COVID-19. Sequencing was carried out using peripheral blood.

Written as DNA, the CDR3 is TGTGCCAGCTCACCACCGAGCGGGGATACGCAGTATTTT. This codes for CASSPPSGDTQYF. The chain links TRBV18 to TRBJ2-3; D is possibly TRBD2 (6 bases). V lost 0 bases to trimming and J lost 6 bases, with 7 bases between them. Germline CDR1 reads KGHSH; CDR2 reads LQKENI. The CDR3 totals 13 residues.